The 32 T cell receptor beta chains below come from one sample, sequenced in a study of blood T cells in healthy people across ages. Then a second PCR, running roughly 7 to 11 cycles, was carried out with a sample-barcoded 5' primer and a J-beta primer mix. MiXCR, applied by TCRdb to the 5' RACE reads, yields one record per CDR3 protein. The repertoire holds some 1,800,000 distinct CDR3 sequences, with 35% to 50% as singletons. The sample was blood. These receptors originate from a human donor in good health.

This clonotype was counted only a few times. V and J are TRBV30 and TRBJ1-2, with TRBD1 identical over 12 bases. V was pared by 3 bases and J by 8 bases, with 10 bases of the junction left unmatched. Germline assignment: CDR1 GTSNPN and CDR2 SVGIG (reference sequence). The CDR3 spans 15 residues. The CDR3 protein is CAWSHRGQGAWGYTF. The CDR3, as DNA: TGTGCCTGGAGCCATAGGGGACAGGGGGCTTGGGGCTACACCTTC.

Comments on this clonotype: At one of its ends the junction is not consistent with the germline gene, which may arise from a read error. The genes are TRBV9 and TRBJ2-6, with 7 bases fitting TRBD1. The CDR3 has 15 residues. The V gene's germline CDR1 is SGDLS and CDR2 YYNGEE. CDR3 bases: TGTGCCAGCAGCTTACAGGGGTCTGGGGCCAACGTCCGGACTTTC. As protein: CASSLQGSGANVRTF.

In regard to this clonotype: Given a much more abundant clone one base away, this may be a read error. The rearrangement uses TRBV6-1 and TRBJ1-2; D gene uncertain. The CDR3 is 14 residues long. The germline gives CDR1 MNHNS, CDR2 SASEGT. The V gene lost 6 bases and the J gene lost 4 bases, with 15 bases spanning the gap. CDR3 coding DNA: TGTGCCAGCAGGCCAGTGGGCAGAATCTATGGCTACACCTTC. This codes for CASRPVGRIYGYTF.

This rearrangement joins TRBV20-1 to TRBJ1-5; possible D gene TRBD1, 6 bases. CDR1 is DFQATT, CDR2 SNEGSKA, per germline (reference sequence). CDR3 length equals 15 residues. V was clipped by 6 bases and J by 2 bases, with 17 bases between them. The CDR3 is CSANGGGGGNQPQHF. The CDR3 DNA is TGCAGTGCCAACGGCGGGGGCGGGGGCAATCAGCCCCAGCATTTT.

V usage is TRBV4-1 and J usage is TRBJ2-1, with TRBD1 identical over 10 bases. Germline CDR1 and CDR2: MGHRA and YSYEKL. The CDR3 length is 16 residues. After removal of 3 bases from V and 8 bases from J, the junction contained 10 bases not matched to a gene. CDR3 amino acids: CASSHLPGQGMDEQFF. CDR3 DNA: TGCGCCAGCAGCCACCTACCGGGACAGGGGATGGATGAGCAGTTCTTC.

This rearrangement joins TRBV6-2 or TRBV6-3 to TRBJ1-4, with D perhaps matching TRBD1 (5 bases). This CDR3 is 15 amino acids long. Germline V lookup: CDR1 MNHEY, CDR2 SVGEGT. Trimming stripped 4 bases from V and 0 bases from J, with 9 bases between. CDR3 protein: CASSSTDSTNEKLFF. CDR3 DNA: TGTGCCAGCAGTTCGACAGATTCAACTAATGAAAAACTGTTTTTT.

This clonotype was seen more than once but under ten times. The chain couples TRBV7-9 to TRBJ1-3, with D possibly being TRBD1 (6 bases). The germline V gene encodes CDR1 SEHNR and CDR2 FQNEAQ (reference sequence). This CDR3 is built from 17 residues. V was clipped by 0 bases and J by 4 bases, with 16 bases between them. Written as DNA, the CDR3 is TGTGCCAGCAGCTTAGCATGGGAGCAGGGGATCGGAAACACCATATATTTT. This codes for CASSLAWEQGIGNTIYF.

The rearrangement uses TRBV12-3 or TRBV12-4 and TRBJ2-3, with TRBD2 identical over 9 bases. CDR3 length: 16 amino acids. The V and J ends lost 6 bases and 0 bases, in that order; junction bases with no gene match: 7. The CDR3 nucleotides read TGTGCCAGCAGCCGAGGACTAGCGACTAGCACAGATACGCAGTATTTT. Protein sequence: CASSRGLATSTDTQYF.

V is TRBV6-2 or TRBV6-3 and J is TRBJ2-2, with a possible D match to TRBD1 (5 bases). From germline, CDR1 is MNHEY and CDR2 SVGEGT. This CDR3 is built from 15 residues. Trimming removed 2 bases from V and 0 bases from J, with 7 bases in between. The CDR3 reads CASSYGAANTGELFF. The CDR3 nucleotides are TGTGCCAGCAGTTACGGGGCCGCGAACACCGGGGAGCTGTTTTTT.

The chain is built from TRBV9 and TRBJ1-2, with D unclear. Trimming shortened V by 0 bases and J by 8 bases, and 14 bases separated the two germline ends. The CDR3 has 14 residues. Germline V lookup: CDR1 SGDLS, CDR2 YYNGEE. The CDR3 DNA reads TGTGCCAGCAGCGTAGGTCAGCAGTGGTGGGGCTACACCTTC. Its protein product is CASSVGQQWWGYTF.

The rearrangement joins TRBV10-3 to TRBJ2-2; tentative D call: TRBD1 (6 bases). Trimming cost V 3 bases and J 3 bases, with 11 bases left between them. The germline gives CDR1 ENHRY, CDR2 SYGVKD. This CDR3 comprises 15 residues. The chain's CDR3 is CAISEQGSDTGELFF. For the CDR3, the DNA is TGTGCCATCAGTGAACAGGGATCGGACACCGGGGAGCTGTTTTTT.

In this sample, this clonotype turned up a few times. This chain uses TRBV29-1 with TRBJ2-5, with 8 bases fitting TRBD1. The germline V gene encodes CDR1 SQVTM and CDR2 ANQGSEA. This CDR3 region has 15 residues. Trimming at V came to 1 base and at J to 0 bases, leaving 4 bases not matched to a gene. CDR3: CSVEGDRGHQETQYF. In DNA form, the CDR3 reads TGCAGCGTTGAAGGTGACAGGGGACACCAAGAGACCCAGTACTTC.

V and J are TRBV4-1 and TRBJ2-1; D gene ambiguous. Germline CDR1 MGHRA, CDR2 YSYEKL. The CDR3 loop spans 13 amino acids. The V end was cut by 1 base, the J end by 8 bases, with 9 bases between. CDR3 amino acids: CASSQGLYDEQFF. Here the CDR3 DNA reads TGCGCCAGCAGCCAAGGTCTTTACGATGAGCAGTTCTTC.

The chain is built from TRBV12-5 and TRBJ2-6; 8 nucleotides match TRBD2. The CDR3 contains 19 residues. The junction had 7 bases not matched to a gene; V was cut back by 0 bases and J by 0 bases. Per germline, CDR1 LGHNT and CDR2 FRNRAP. CDR3 coding DNA: TGTGCTAGTGGTTTGGTAGCGGGGGACCGGAGCTCTGGGGCCAACGTCCTGACTTTC. Protein product: CASGLVAGDRSSGANVLTF.

This clonotype was detected only a few times. The chain combines TRBV5-4 with TRBJ2-1, with TRBD2 identical over 8 bases. Losses at the gene ends were 0 bases for V and 7 bases for J; bases not matched to a gene: 9. This CDR3 spans 16 amino acids. Germline V gene lookup returns CDR1 SGHNT and CDR2 YYREEE (reference sequence). The CDR3: CASSLAGGPERNEQFF. In nucleotides, the CDR3 is TGTGCCAGCAGCTTGGCGGGGGGGCCAGAACGGAATGAGCAGTTCTTC.

This clonotype was counted a few times. This sequence joins TRBV20-1 and TRBJ1-1; D is possibly TRBD1 (5 bases). Germline V gene lookup returns CDR1 DFQATT and CDR2 SNEGSKA (reference sequence). V lost 0 bases and J 4 bases, leaving 15 bases between the germline ends. CDR3 length: 15 amino acids. Written as DNA, the CDR3 is TGCAGTGCTAGAGATCATGGGGGTTTCGGCACTGAAGCTTTCTTT. It encodes CSARDHGGFGTEAFF.

This clonotype was observed a few times. The CDR3 coding sequence is TGCAGCACCCGTGGTGATTACGTGACAGATACGCAGTATTTT. Its protein is CSTRGDYVTDTQYF. The chain links TRBV29-1 to TRBJ2-3; D gene uncertain. There are 14 residues in the CDR3. Germline V gene data show CDR1 as SQVTM and CDR2 as ANQGSEA. V gave up 8 bases and J gave up 3 bases, with 18 bases separating them.

This sequence joins TRBV20-1 and TRBJ2-7, with no clear D. V was trimmed by 4 bases and J by 2 bases, leaving 15 bases between them. The CDR3 loop spans 14 amino acids. Germline-derived CDR1 and CDR2 are DFQATT and SNEGSKA (reference sequence). The CDR3: CSATKDSNPYEQYF. The DNA for the CDR3 is TGCAGTGCTACCAAAGACTCAAATCCCTACGAGCAGTACTTC.

This clonotype was recorded a few times. CDR3 amino acids: CASSPWNSNQPQHF. The CDR3 DNA reads TGTGCCAGCAGTCCCTGGAATAGCAATCAGCCCCAGCATTTT. The genes are TRBV6-2 or TRBV6-3 and TRBJ1-5; D is uncertain. V lost 5 bases, J lost 0 bases, and 8 bases lay in between. Germline CDR1 and CDR2: MNHEY and SVGEGT. The CDR3 is 14 residues long.

The V gene is TRBV6-1, the J gene TRBJ2-7; D remains ambiguous. Germline V CDR1 and CDR2: MNHNS, SASEGT. Trimming cost V 2 bases and J 1 base, with 9 bases left between them. This CDR3 has 14 amino acids. CDR3 coding DNA: TGTGCCAGCAGTGAAACTGACGTTTCCTACGAGCAGTACTTC. Translation: CASSETDVSYEQYF.

This clonotype has more than one count but fewer than ten. The rearrangement joins TRBV29-1 to TRBJ2-5, with D possibly being TRBD2 (7 bases). Trimming left V 4 bases short and J 4 bases short, with 10 bases between. This CDR3 is 12 amino acids long. CDR1 is SQVTM, CDR2 ANQGSEA, per germline. DNA of the CDR3: TGCAGCGTTGGGGGGGGGGCAGAGACCCAGTACTTC. This codes for CSVGGGAETQYF.

The V gene is TRBV20-1, the J gene TRBJ1-2; unclear D gene. The germline gives CDR1 DFQATT, CDR2 SNEGSKA (reference sequence). The V gene lost 5 bases and the J gene lost 4 bases, with 17 bases spanning the gap. This CDR3 region has 14 residues. The CDR3 sequence is CSAPPGSLGYGYTF. CDR3 DNA: TGCAGTGCTCCCCCGGGGAGCCTTGGCTATGGCTACACCTTC.

J is TRBJ2-1 and V is TRBV13; D tentatively reads TRBD1 or TRBD2 (5 bases each). This CDR3 is 16 amino acids long. V lost 5 bases to trimming and J lost 0 bases, with 14 bases between them. Germline-derived CDR1 and CDR2 are PRHDT and FYEKMQ (reference sequence). CDR3 residues: CASSDRDASSYNEQFF. The CDR3, as DNA: TGTGCCAGCAGCGATCGGGACGCCAGCTCCTACAATGAGCAGTTCTTC. The full variable domain, in which reference TRBV13 and TRBJ2-1 provide the parts outside the CDR3, is AAGVIQSPRHLIKEKRETATLKCYPIPRHDTVYWYQQGPGQDPQFLISFYEKMQSDKGSIPDRFSAQQFSDYHSELNMSSLELGDSALYFCASSDRDASSYNEQFFGPGTRLTVL.

Regarding this clonotype: A much larger clone is a single base away; this may be a read error. This chain joins TRBV12-3 or TRBV12-4 and TRBJ1-2; D perhaps matches TRBD1 (5 bases). Trimming took off 4 bases at V and 3 bases at J, with 12 bases between the two ends. The CDR3 length is 14 residues. The CDR3 bases are TGTGCCAGCAGTTGTGGGGCAGGCCACTATGGCTACACCTTC. Amino acids: CASSCGAGHYGYTF.

This chain uses TRBV20-1 with TRBJ1-1; D unresolved. CDR3 length: 12 residues. Germline-derived CDR1 and CDR2 are DFQATT and SNEGSKA (reference sequence). With 3 bases removed from V and 7 bases from J, the gap between germline ends came to 12 bases. The CDR3 DNA reads TGCAGTGCTAGTCTAAGATCCAATGAAGCTTTCTTT. It yields the protein CSASLRSNEAFF.

This clonotype came up a few times. This rearrangement joins TRBV7-2 to TRBJ1-2; tentatively, D is TRBD1 (5 bases). Trimming stripped 1 base from V and 7 bases from J, with 13 bases between. Germline-derived CDR1 and CDR2 are SGHTA and FQGNSA. The CDR3 has 14 amino acids. The CDR3 reads CASSLVGREGGYTF. The CDR3 DNA sequence: TGTGCCAGCAGCTTAGTGGGACGGGAGGGTGGCTACACCTTC.

V and J are TRBV25-1 and TRBJ2-4, with D possibly being TRBD1 or TRBD2 (5 bases each). The J call may not be correct, given that the DNA end is closer to TRBJ2-7. The CDR3 runs 14 residues. CDR1 and CDR2 from the germline V gene are MGHDK and SYGVNS. The CDR3 sequence: CASSELLGDHEQYF. The CDR3 DNA follows: TGTGCCAGCAGTGAATTGCTGGGGGACCACGAGCAGTACTTC.

The genes are TRBV29-1 and TRBJ1-1; D gene unclear. Trimming removed 5 bases at V and 0 bases at J, with 10 bases between. Germline CDR1 SQVTM, CDR2 ANQGSEA. This CDR3 is 13 amino acids long. CDR3 region: CSVPKTVNTEAFF. The CDR3 DNA sequence: TGCAGCGTTCCTAAAACCGTGAACACTGAAGCTTTCTTT.

The rearrangement joins TRBV6-6 to TRBJ2-5, with 8 bases aligning to TRBD2. This CDR3 comprises 14 residues. Germline CDR1 and CDR2: MNHNY and SVGAGI (reference sequence). The junction had 5 bases not matched to a gene; V was cut back by 6 bases and J by 2 bases. Written as DNA, the CDR3 is TGTGCCAGCAGATTGACGGGGGGGCAAGAGACCCAGTACTTC. This encodes CASRLTGGQETQYF.

The rearrangement joins TRBV5-1 to TRBJ1-1, with a possible D match to TRBD1 (5 bases). V lost 4 bases and J 1 base, leaving 11 bases between the germline ends. The CDR3 runs 14 residues. Germline V gene sequence: CDR1 SGHRS, CDR2 YFSETQ. Here the CDR3 DNA reads TGCGCCAGCAGCAGGGACGGACAGAACACTGAAGCTTTCTTT. This gives the protein CASSRDGQNTEAFF. The full variable domain, in which reference TRBV5-1 and TRBJ1-1 provide the parts outside the CDR3, is KAGVTQTPRYLIKTRGQQVTLSCSPISGHRSVSWYQQTPGQGLQFLFEYFSETQRNKGNFPGRFSGRQFSNSRSEMNVSTLELGDSALYLCASSRDGQNTEAFFGQGTRLTVV.

The rearrangement joins TRBV3-1 to TRBJ1-2, with no clear D. CDR3 size: 16 residues. V dropped 1 base and J dropped 5 bases, with 17 bases sitting between them. Per the germline V gene, CDR1 is LGHDT and CDR2 is YNNKEL (reference sequence). The CDR3: CASSQAYLTDSYGYTF. The CDR3 DNA sequence: TGTGCCAGCAGCCAAGCCTATCTAACAGATTCTTATGGCTACACCTTC.

In DNA, the CDR3 is TGTGCCAGCAGTTCTAATAACCATCCCGTCTACGAGCAGTACTTC. It translates to CASSSNNHPVYEQYF. The genes are TRBV12-3 or TRBV12-4 and TRBJ2-7; D ambiguous. This CDR3 is built from 15 residues. V was trimmed by 4 bases and J by 3 bases, leaving 16 bases between them.